Listed below are T cell receptor beta chains from one sample, sequenced in a study of blood T cell repertoires in COVID-19. The data were produced by immunoSEQ multiplex PCR, yet TCRdb's version contains in-frame clones alone and is incomplete. The sample includes some 200,000 clones, approximately 84% of them seen just once. The specimen sequenced was peripheral blood. The receptors here all came from a woman aged 55-69 years with acute or convalescent COVID-19. CDR3s include the opening cysteine and the closing phenylalanine or tryptophan. The D gene is left open where the match is weak. Clone size is not always given. Where it is, it says once, few, many or a class for expanded clones.

clone_size j_call v_call d_call cdr3_nt cdr3_aa
once TRBJ1-6 TRBV2 NA TGTGCCAGCAGTGAGGAGACGTGGCCCAAAAATTCACCCCTCCACTTT CASSEETWPKNSPLHF
NA TRBJ2-7 TRBV6-5 NA TGTGCCAGCAGTTACTCGTCCGTAACAGACGAGCAGTACTTC CASSYSSVTDEQYF
NA TRBJ2-1 TRBV30 TRBD1 TGTGCCTGGACCCCGGGACAGGGATTGTACAATGAGCAGTTCTTC CAWTPGQGLYNEQFF
NA TRBJ1-1 TRBV5-1 NA TGCGCCAGCAGCCGGGAACACTTGAAGACTGAAGCTTTCTTT CASSREHLKTEAFF
NA TRBJ1-2 TRBV6-5 NA TGTGCCAGCAGTCCCCCCCCGGGCTACACCTTC CASSPPPGYTF
NA TRBJ2-7 TRBV20-1 TRBD2 TGCAGTGCTAGTTCTAGCGGGGACCAAAGGGAGCAGTACTTC CSASSSGDQREQYF
NA TRBJ1-2 TRBV4-1 NA TGCGCCAGCAGCCAGAACAGGGATGGGAACTATGGCTACACCTTC CASSQNRDGNYGYTF
NA TRBJ1-2 TRBV4-2 NA TGTGCCAGCAGCCTTGGGGGGTATGGCTACACCTTC CASSLGGYGYTF
few TRBJ1-2 TRBV6-5 NA TGTGCCAGCACTAGAGGAAAAGCTAACTATGGCTACACCTTC CASTRGKANYGYTF
NA TRBJ2-3 TRBV12-5 NA TGTGCTAGTGGTTTGCAGGGAACCACAGATACGCAGTATTTT CASGLQGTTDTQYF
NA TRBJ1-5 TRBV6-5 NA TGTGCCAGCAGGTACGGCCCGAATCAGCCCCAGCATTTT CASRYGPNQPQHF
few TRBJ2-4 TRBV4-2 TRBD2 TGTGCCAGCAGCCAAGTGAATAGCGGGGGGAACATTCAGTACTTC CASSQVNSGGNIQYF
once TRBJ2-7 TRBV29-1 NA TGCAGCGTAACAGGTTACTCCTACGAGCAGTACTTC CSVTGYSYEQYF
NA TRBJ1-3 TRBV5-1 TRBD1 TGCGCTAGTGGACAGGGCTCTGGAAACACCATATATTTT CASGQGSGNTIYF
few TRBJ1-5 TRBV7-8 NA TGTGCCAGCAGCTTAATGGCAGGGTATAGCAATCAGCCCCAGCATTTT CASSLMAGYSNQPQHF
NA TRBJ2-1 TRBV3-1/TRBV3-2 NA TGTGCCAGCAGCCGTTTTCGTGGGGGCGGAACCTACAATGAGCAGTTCTTC CASSRFRGGGTYNEQFF
NA TRBJ1-2 TRBV28 NA TGTGCCAGCAGCTGGACAGCCGCGAATGGCTACACCTTC CASSWTAANGYTF
NA TRBJ1-1 TRBV25-1 NA TGTGCCAGCAGCCAATCATCCTTTGGAGGAGCTTTCTTT CASSQSSFGGAFF
NA TRBJ1-1 TRBV30 NA TGTGCCTGGACCCGCGGTTTCACGAACACTGAAGCTTTCTTT CAWTRGFTNTEAFF
once TRBJ1-4 TRBV7-8 TRBD1 TGTGCCAGCAGCTTAGCGAATAGGGACAGACGCGATGAAAAACTGTTTTTT CASSLANRDRRDEKLFF
NA TRBJ1-1 TRBV12-5 NA TGTGCTAGTGCAAGGGGTACCACTGAAGCTTTCTTT CASARGTTEAFF
NA TRBJ1-5 TRBV6-6 NA TGTGCCAGCAGTAAACTCCCAGGGCAGCCCCAGCATTTT CASSKLPGQPQHF
NA TRBJ2-5 TRBV20-1 TRBD1 TGCAGTGCTAGTCCCCGTAGAGAAAGGGACAGGGGGCGAGAGACCCAGTACTTC CSASPRRERDRGRETQYF
NA TRBJ1-2 TRBV11-2 NA TGTGCCAGCAGCTTAGATATATTATATGGCTACACCTTC CASSLDILYGYTF
NA TRBJ1-2 TRBV7-2 TRBD1 TGTGCCAGCAGCTTACGACAGGGGAAGGCGGGCTACACCTTC CASSLRQGKAGYTF
NA TRBJ2-1 TRBV7-2 NA TGTGCCAGCAGCCCCTGGGGACTGAGCTCCTACAATGAGCAGTTCTTC CASSPWGLSSYNEQFF
NA TRBJ1-1 TRBV29-1 NA TGCAGCGTTGGATTGACAAACACTGAAGCTTTCTTT CSVGLTNTEAFF
few TRBJ2-1 TRBV7-2 NA TGTGCCAGCAGCCAACCTAGGGGGGGCCAATGGGAGCAGTTCTTC CASSQPRGGQWEQFF
once TRBJ1-4 TRBV5-1 NA TGCGCCAGCAGGGTAGAGTCGAATGGAAAACTGTTTTTT CASRVESNGKLFF
NA TRBJ2-2 TRBV4-1 NA TGCGCCAGCAGCCACAGAACCGGGGAGCTGTTTTTT CASSHRTGELFF
NA TRBJ2-1 TRBV9 TRBD2 TGTGCCAGCAGCGTTAGCGGGGGGGCCAGCCTTGAGCAGTTCTTC CASSVSGGASLEQFF
NA TRBJ2-6 TRBV7-2 TRBD1 TGTGCCAGCAGCTCGAGGGGGCGTGGGGCCAACGTCCTGACTTTC CASSSRGRGANVLTF
NA TRBJ2-1 TRBV28 TRBD1 TGTGCCAGCAGTCAACAGGGGGGCATCAATGAGCAGTTCTTC CASSQQGGINEQFF
NA TRBJ1-6 TRBV5-6 NA TGTGCCAGCAGCTTGGCCACCTCGTGGGGGCTAGGCTCACCCCTCCACTTT CASSLATSWGLGSPLHF
NA TRBJ2-1 TRBV5-1 TRBD2 TGCGCCAGCAGCTTTGGTGTAGCGGGGTTCTACAATGAGCAGTTCTTC CASSFGVAGFYNEQFF
NA TRBJ2-7 TRBV20-1 NA TGCAGTGCTAGTGGACGGGACAACTCCTACGAGCAGTACTTC CSASGRDNSYEQYF
once TRBJ2-3 TRBV9 TRBD2 TGTGCCAGCAGCGTAGGCCCGTCGGTAGCGGGGTACACAGATACGCAGTATTTT CASSVGPSVAGYTDTQYF
NA TRBJ1-3 TRBV5-6 NA TGTGCCAGCAGCTTGGCGGGGTACTCTGGAAACACCATATATTTT CASSLAGYSGNTIYF
once TRBJ2-7 TRBV19 NA TGTGCCAGTAGTATAGAGCTGACAGGACTTGGCGAGCAGTACTTC CASSIELTGLGEQYF
NA TRBJ2-5 TRBV21-1 NA TGTGCCAGCAGCAAAGAGAATAGCGGGGGCCCACAAGAGACCCAGTACTTC CASSKENSGGPQETQYF